This passage covers 30 T cell receptor beta chains from one sample sequenced in a study of blood T cell repertoires in COVID-19. Profiled with immunoSEQ multiplex PCR; TCRdb holds only in-frame clones, not every one. In the table there are about 44,000 clones, 80% to 90% of which are singletons. The sequenced sample was peripheral blood. The origin of the receptors is a woman aged 40 to 49 with acute or convalescent COVID-19.

V and J are TRBV27 and TRBJ2-5, with D perhaps TRBD1 (5 bases). Germline V gives CDR1 MNHEY, CDR2 SMNVEV (reference sequence). The CDR3 consists of 15 residues. V was pared by 7 bases and J by 8 bases, with 23 bases between. CDR3 in amino acids: CASKYGLGALETQYF. In DNA form, the CDR3 reads TGTGCCAGCAAGTATGGGCTAGGGGCTCTAGAAACCCAGTACTTC.

This clone has only one observation. The gene calls are TRBV27 and TRBJ2-1; 7 nucleotides align to TRBD1. The CDR3 is made up of 15 amino acids. Losses at the gene ends were 6 bases for V and 2 bases for J; bases not matched to a gene: 7. Germline CDR1 MNHEY, CDR2 SMNVEV (reference sequence). DNA of the CDR3: TGTGCCAGCAGGCGGCTAGGGGGCCCCTACAATGAGCAGTTCTTC. It specifies CASRRLGGPYNEQFF.

This chain uses TRBV6-2 or TRBV6-3 with TRBJ1-2; D is possibly TRBD1 (5 bases). This CDR3 has 13 residues. V lost 6 bases and J lost 1, with 9 bases in between. The germline gives CDR1 MNHEY, CDR2 SVGEGT. This CDR3 reads CASSPGLNYGYTF. CDR3 DNA: TGTGCCAGCAGCCCGGGACTTAACTATGGCTACACCTTC.

The chain's CDR3 is CASRQGSGNTIYF. For the CDR3, the DNA is TGTGCCAGCAGGCAGGGGTCCGGAAACACCATATATTTT. The V gene is TRBV11-2, the J gene TRBJ1-3, with D possibly being TRBD1 (6 bases). The CDR3 contains 13 residues. V lost 6 bases, J lost 4 bases, and 10 bases lay in between. Per the germline V gene, CDR1 is SGHAT and CDR2 is FQNNGV.

The rearrangement links TRBV29-1 to TRBJ2-7; D gene ambiguous. The CDR3 loop spans 11 amino acids. V was trimmed by 5 bases and J by 2 bases, leaving 7 bases between them. Germline V lookup: CDR1 SQVTM, CDR2 ANQGSEA. For the CDR3, the DNA is TGCAGCGTTTCAGGAACCTACGAGCAGTACTTC. Its protein is CSVSGTYEQYF.

As DNA, the CDR3 is TGTGCCAGCAGTTTATCACCACAAACTGGACAGTCCCAAGAGACCCAGTACTTC. Amino acids: CASSLSPQTGQSQETQYF. The chain couples TRBV28 to TRBJ2-5; weak D call: TRBD1 (6 bases). The CDR3 has 18 residues. Trimming pared 1 base from V and 1 base from J, leaving 19 bases between. Germline CDR1 reads MDHEN; CDR2 reads SYDVKM.

The chain is built from TRBV2 and TRBJ1-2, with a possible D match to TRBD1 (6 bases). The germline V gene encodes CDR1 SNHLY and CDR2 FYNNEI. V lost 4 bases, J lost 3 bases, and 21 bases lay in between. There are 17 residues in the CDR3. The CDR3 reads CASSGNRDIPRDYGYTF. The CDR3 nucleotides are TGTGCCAGCAGTGGAAACCGGGACATCCCGAGGGACTATGGCTACACCTTC.

This sequence joins TRBV4-2 and TRBJ2-3, with D maybe TRBD2 (6 bases). This CDR3 has 15 amino acids. CDR1 is LGHNA, CDR2 YNFKEQ, per germline. V was cut by 0 bases and J by 4 bases, with 11 bases left in between. CDR3 loop: CASSQDLGGADTQYF. CDR3 in DNA: TGTGCCAGCAGCCAAGATTTGGGGGGTGCAGATACGCAGTATTTT.

The CDR3 coding sequence is TGTGCCAGCAGCTTAACGGACGACAGGAACACTGAAGCTTTCTTT. Translating gives CASSLTDDRNTEAFF. This chain joins TRBV7-3 and TRBJ1-1; D may be TRBD1 (5 bases). The V gene's germline CDR1 is SGHTA and CDR2 FQGTGA. The V gene lost 0 bases and the J gene lost 1 base, with 9 bases spanning the gap. CDR3 length: 15 amino acids.

The J gene is TRBJ2-7, the V gene TRBV11-2, with TRBD2 identical over 9 bases. After removal of 0 bases from V and 2 bases from J, the junction contained 5 bases not matched to a gene. The germline V gene encodes CDR1 SGHAT and CDR2 FQNNGV. The CDR3 runs 16 residues. The CDR3 reads CASSLDRLAGTYEQYF. CDR3 DNA: TGTGCCAGCAGCTTAGATCGCCTAGCGGGGACCTACGAGCAGTACTTC.

V is TRBV27 and J is TRBJ2-7; 7 bases line up with TRBD1. Trimming at V came to 5 bases and at J to 1 base, leaving 20 bases not matched to a gene. This CDR3 comprises 19 residues. CDR1 and CDR2 from the germline V gene are MNHEY and SMNVEV (reference sequence). The chain's CDR3 is CASSLSTGYNIVGSYEQYF. The CDR3 nucleotides are TGTGCCAGCAGTCTCTCGACAGGGTATAATATTGTGGGATCCTACGAGCAGTACTTC.

J is TRBJ1-6 and V is TRBV29-1; 7 nucleotides align to TRBD1. Unmatched junction bases numbered 11, after V lost 3 bases and J lost 9 bases. CDR1 is SQVTM and CDR2 is ANQGSEA in the germline V gene. The CDR3 consists of 15 residues. CDR3 region: CSVDHAGGKGSPLHF. The CDR3 DNA is TGCAGCGTTGACCATGCAGGGGGGAAGGGTTCACCCCTCCACTTT.

The CDR3 DNA is TGTGCCAGCAGCTTACGAGGAGGGCCCTACACTGAAGCTTTCTTT. Amino acids: CASSLRGGPYTEAFF. The V call is TRBV7-2, the J call TRBJ1-1; D remains ambiguous. This CDR3 spans 15 amino acids. Germline V CDR1 and CDR2: SGHTA, FQGNSA. Trimming pared 2 bases from V and 3 bases from J, leaving 13 bases between. The full variable domain, rest sourced from reference TRBV7-2 and TRBJ1-1, is GAGVSQSPSNKVTEKGKDVELRCDPISGHTALYWYRQSLGQGLEFLIYFQGNSAPDKSGLPSDRFSAERTGGSVSTLTIQRTQQEDSAVYLCASSLRGGPYTEAFFGQGTRLTVV.

This clone was observed once. The chain carries TRBV29-1 and TRBJ2-1, with D perhaps matching TRBD2 (6 bases). This CDR3 region has 13 residues. Germline lookup yields CDR1 SQVTM and CDR2 ANQGSEA. Trimming removed 7 bases at V and 8 bases at J, with 18 bases between. The CDR3 sequence: CSGRDASSDEQFF. CDR3 nucleotides: TGCAGCGGGAGGGATGCTTCTAGCGATGAGCAGTTCTTC.

The chain has TRBV19 and TRBJ1-1; possibly TRBD1 for D (6 bases). Germline CDR1 LNHDA, CDR2 SQIVND (reference sequence). V was trimmed by 4 bases and J by 2 bases, leaving 8 bases between them. CDR3 size: 13 residues. The CDR3, as DNA: TGTGCCAGTAGTAGGACAGCCAACACTGAAGCTTTCTTT. It translates to CASSRTANTEAFF.

This clone has a single count. The V call is TRBV7-2, the J call TRBJ1-3; D may be TRBD1 (5 bases). V was shortened by 1 base and J by 0 bases, with 13 bases between the two germline ends. The CDR3 length is 17 residues. Germline V gene lookup returns CDR1 SGHTA and CDR2 FQGNSA. As DNA, the CDR3 is TGTGCCAGCAGCTTAGGGGTAGGGGCAGGCTCTGGAAACACCATATATTTT. It translates to CASSLGVGAGSGNTIYF.

This chain connects TRBV19 to TRBJ1-5, with a possible D match to TRBD1 (6 bases). Germline CDR1 is LNHDA and CDR2 is SQIVND (reference sequence). V lost 8 bases to trimming and J lost 0 bases, with 14 bases between them. The CDR3 is 15 amino acids. The CDR3 coding sequence is TGTGCCAGTTCACAGGGTGACTATAGCAATCAGCCCCAGCATTTT. Translation: CASSQGDYSNQPQHF.

This sequence joins TRBV3-1 (or the pseudogene TRBV3-2) and TRBJ2-5, with D perhaps matching TRBD2 (6 bases). This CDR3 is 16 amino acids long. V was clipped by 0 bases and J by 0 bases, with 11 bases between them. CDR1 is LGHDT and CDR2 is YNNKEL in the germline V gene (reference sequence). In nucleotides, the CDR3 is TGTGCCAGCAGCCAAGATCAGCTAGCGAACCAAGAGACCCAGTACTTC. Amino acid sequence: CASSQDQLANQETQYF.

This chain joins TRBV11-3 and TRBJ2-1; 9 bases are a match to TRBD1. V shed 4 bases and J 4 bases; nucleotides not matched to a gene: 2. The length of the CDR3 is 14 residues. Germline CDR1 SGHNT, CDR2 YENEEA. The CDR3 loop reads CASSSDRGYNEQFF. The DNA of the CDR3 is TGTGCCAGCAGCTCGGACAGGGGATACAATGAGCAGTTCTTC.

The rearrangement links TRBV2 to TRBJ1-5; D gene unclear. Trimming cost V 5 bases and J 2 bases, with 13 bases left between them. Per germline, CDR1 SNHLY and CDR2 FYNNEI. This CDR3 has 15 residues. Written as DNA, the CDR3 is TGTGCCAGCAGTTTGGGCAGCGGAGGCAATCAGCCCCAGCATTTT. This codes for CASSLGSGGNQPQHF. The full variable domain, completed using reference TRBV2 and TRBJ1-5, is EPEVTQTPSHQVTQMGQEVILRCVPISNHLYFYWYRQILGQKVEFLVSFYNNEISEKSEIFDDQFSVERPDGSNFTLKIRSTKLEDSAMYFCASSLGSGGNQPQHFGDGTRLSIL.

This chain joins TRBV29-1 and TRBJ1-2; D is uncertain. The CDR3 runs to 12 residues. The ends were cut back, 4 bases at V and 5 bases at J, with 11 bases in the middle. Germline CDR1 and CDR2: SQVTM and ANQGSEA. The CDR3 reads CSVGSRGYGYTF. The CDR3 DNA reads TGCAGCGTTGGGTCAAGAGGGTATGGCTACACCTTC.

The DNA of the CDR3 is TGTGCCAGTAGTAGAGGTCAAACGAACACCGGGGAGCTGTTTTTT. Its translation: CASSRGQTNTGELFF. The rearrangement uses TRBV19 and TRBJ2-2; D is undetermined. This CDR3 has 15 amino acids. V lost 4 bases to trimming and J lost 0 bases, with 9 bases between them. The germline CDR1 and CDR2 sequences are LNHDA and SQIVND (reference sequence).

This clone was observed once. The genes are TRBV9 and TRBJ1-2; weak D call: TRBD1 (6 bases). Germline assignment: CDR1 SGDLS and CDR2 YYNGEE. Trimming shortened V by 2 bases and J by 2 bases, and 13 bases separated the two germline ends. The CDR3 extends over 15 amino acids. The CDR3 reads CASSVPGAINYGYTF. The DNA for the CDR3 is TGTGCCAGCAGCGTCCCAGGGGCTATAAACTATGGCTACACCTTC. The full variable domain, its missing parts supplied by reference TRBV9 and TRBJ1-2, is DSGVTQTPKHLITATGQRVTLRCSPRSGDLSVYWYQQSLDQGLQFLIQYYNGEERAKGNILERFSAQQFPDLHSELNLSSLELGDSALYFCASSVPGAINYGYTFGSGTRLTVV.

V usage is TRBV19 and J usage is TRBJ2-2, with 8 bases matching TRBD1. CDR3 size: 17 residues. CDR1 is LNHDA, CDR2 SQIVND, per germline (reference sequence). V lost 6 bases to trimming and J lost 3 bases; unmatched junction nucleotides: 12. The DNA of the CDR3 is TGTGCCAGTAGCGATGATCGACAGGGGTCCGACACCGGGGAGCTGTTTTTT. Translated, it gives CASSDDRQGSDTGELFF.

The chain joins TRBV28 to TRBJ1-6; D is unclear. V was cut by 7 bases and J by 10 bases, with 23 bases left in between. Germline V CDR1 and CDR2: MDHEN, SYDVKM. CDR3 size: 16 residues. CDR3 protein: CASTGTTGGNGSPLHF. CDR3 coding DNA: TGTGCCAGCACGGGAACGACGGGCGGCAACGGGTCACCCCTCCACTTT.

This clone was counted a single time. The genes are TRBV6-5 and TRBJ1-4, with 8 nucleotides matching TRBD1. V dropped 5 bases and J dropped 7; count of bases not matched to a gene: 9. Per germline, CDR1 MNHEY and CDR2 SVGAGI. This CDR3 comprises 15 residues. This CDR3 is CASSTQGVGGEKLFF. For the CDR3, the DNA is TGTGCCAGCAGTACACAGGGGGTTGGCGGTGAAAAACTGTTTTTT.

This clone was counted once. V gene TRBV7-2 combines with J gene TRBJ2-2, with 8 positions matching TRBD2. Germline trimming cut 4 bases from V and 7 bases from J; bases unmatched to any gene: 8. The CDR3 is 15 residues long. The germline V gene has CDR1 SGHTA and CDR2 FQGNSA. The CDR3: CASSSTSGRSGELFF. The CDR3 coding sequence is TGTGCCAGCAGCTCAACTAGCGGTAGAAGCGGGGAGCTGTTTTTT. The full variable domain, in which reference TRBV7-2 and TRBJ2-2 provide the parts outside the CDR3, is GAGVSQSPSNKVTEKGKDVELRCDPISGHTALYWYRQSLGQGLEFLIYFQGNSAPDKSGLPSDRFSAERTGGSVSTLTIQRTQQEDSAVYLCASSSTSGRSGELFFGEGSRLTVL.

The table lists this clone with a count of one. This CDR3 reads CASSLGAGGTDTQYF. In nucleotides, the CDR3 is TGCGCCAGCAGCTTGGGAGCGGGGGGGACAGATACGCAGTATTTT. The genes are TRBV5-1 and TRBJ2-3; 10 nucleotides match TRBD2. V was pared by 0 bases and J by 3 bases, with 1 base of the junction left unmatched. The CDR3 is made up of 15 amino acids. CDR1 SGHRS and CDR2 YFSETQ come from the germline V gene.

The chain combines TRBV10-3 with TRBJ2-5; 12 bases fit TRBD2. CDR3 length: 16 amino acids. Germline loops: CDR1 ENHRY, CDR2 SYGVKD. J lost 1 base, V lost 6 bases, and 6 bases had no gene match. DNA of the CDR3: TGTGCCATCAGCCGACTAGCGGGAGAAGGCCAAGAGACCCAGTACTTC. It encodes CAISRLAGEGQETQYF.

This chain links TRBV19 with TRBJ2-1; 12 positions match TRBD2. Germline CDR1 LNHDA, CDR2 SQIVND (reference sequence). The CDR3 runs 16 residues. V gave up 3 bases and J gave up 5 bases; unmatched junction bases: 5. The CDR3 nucleotides read TGTGCCAGTAGTATGCCCAGGACTAGCGGGAACAATGAGCAGTTCTTC. Translation: CASSMPRTSGNNEQFF.